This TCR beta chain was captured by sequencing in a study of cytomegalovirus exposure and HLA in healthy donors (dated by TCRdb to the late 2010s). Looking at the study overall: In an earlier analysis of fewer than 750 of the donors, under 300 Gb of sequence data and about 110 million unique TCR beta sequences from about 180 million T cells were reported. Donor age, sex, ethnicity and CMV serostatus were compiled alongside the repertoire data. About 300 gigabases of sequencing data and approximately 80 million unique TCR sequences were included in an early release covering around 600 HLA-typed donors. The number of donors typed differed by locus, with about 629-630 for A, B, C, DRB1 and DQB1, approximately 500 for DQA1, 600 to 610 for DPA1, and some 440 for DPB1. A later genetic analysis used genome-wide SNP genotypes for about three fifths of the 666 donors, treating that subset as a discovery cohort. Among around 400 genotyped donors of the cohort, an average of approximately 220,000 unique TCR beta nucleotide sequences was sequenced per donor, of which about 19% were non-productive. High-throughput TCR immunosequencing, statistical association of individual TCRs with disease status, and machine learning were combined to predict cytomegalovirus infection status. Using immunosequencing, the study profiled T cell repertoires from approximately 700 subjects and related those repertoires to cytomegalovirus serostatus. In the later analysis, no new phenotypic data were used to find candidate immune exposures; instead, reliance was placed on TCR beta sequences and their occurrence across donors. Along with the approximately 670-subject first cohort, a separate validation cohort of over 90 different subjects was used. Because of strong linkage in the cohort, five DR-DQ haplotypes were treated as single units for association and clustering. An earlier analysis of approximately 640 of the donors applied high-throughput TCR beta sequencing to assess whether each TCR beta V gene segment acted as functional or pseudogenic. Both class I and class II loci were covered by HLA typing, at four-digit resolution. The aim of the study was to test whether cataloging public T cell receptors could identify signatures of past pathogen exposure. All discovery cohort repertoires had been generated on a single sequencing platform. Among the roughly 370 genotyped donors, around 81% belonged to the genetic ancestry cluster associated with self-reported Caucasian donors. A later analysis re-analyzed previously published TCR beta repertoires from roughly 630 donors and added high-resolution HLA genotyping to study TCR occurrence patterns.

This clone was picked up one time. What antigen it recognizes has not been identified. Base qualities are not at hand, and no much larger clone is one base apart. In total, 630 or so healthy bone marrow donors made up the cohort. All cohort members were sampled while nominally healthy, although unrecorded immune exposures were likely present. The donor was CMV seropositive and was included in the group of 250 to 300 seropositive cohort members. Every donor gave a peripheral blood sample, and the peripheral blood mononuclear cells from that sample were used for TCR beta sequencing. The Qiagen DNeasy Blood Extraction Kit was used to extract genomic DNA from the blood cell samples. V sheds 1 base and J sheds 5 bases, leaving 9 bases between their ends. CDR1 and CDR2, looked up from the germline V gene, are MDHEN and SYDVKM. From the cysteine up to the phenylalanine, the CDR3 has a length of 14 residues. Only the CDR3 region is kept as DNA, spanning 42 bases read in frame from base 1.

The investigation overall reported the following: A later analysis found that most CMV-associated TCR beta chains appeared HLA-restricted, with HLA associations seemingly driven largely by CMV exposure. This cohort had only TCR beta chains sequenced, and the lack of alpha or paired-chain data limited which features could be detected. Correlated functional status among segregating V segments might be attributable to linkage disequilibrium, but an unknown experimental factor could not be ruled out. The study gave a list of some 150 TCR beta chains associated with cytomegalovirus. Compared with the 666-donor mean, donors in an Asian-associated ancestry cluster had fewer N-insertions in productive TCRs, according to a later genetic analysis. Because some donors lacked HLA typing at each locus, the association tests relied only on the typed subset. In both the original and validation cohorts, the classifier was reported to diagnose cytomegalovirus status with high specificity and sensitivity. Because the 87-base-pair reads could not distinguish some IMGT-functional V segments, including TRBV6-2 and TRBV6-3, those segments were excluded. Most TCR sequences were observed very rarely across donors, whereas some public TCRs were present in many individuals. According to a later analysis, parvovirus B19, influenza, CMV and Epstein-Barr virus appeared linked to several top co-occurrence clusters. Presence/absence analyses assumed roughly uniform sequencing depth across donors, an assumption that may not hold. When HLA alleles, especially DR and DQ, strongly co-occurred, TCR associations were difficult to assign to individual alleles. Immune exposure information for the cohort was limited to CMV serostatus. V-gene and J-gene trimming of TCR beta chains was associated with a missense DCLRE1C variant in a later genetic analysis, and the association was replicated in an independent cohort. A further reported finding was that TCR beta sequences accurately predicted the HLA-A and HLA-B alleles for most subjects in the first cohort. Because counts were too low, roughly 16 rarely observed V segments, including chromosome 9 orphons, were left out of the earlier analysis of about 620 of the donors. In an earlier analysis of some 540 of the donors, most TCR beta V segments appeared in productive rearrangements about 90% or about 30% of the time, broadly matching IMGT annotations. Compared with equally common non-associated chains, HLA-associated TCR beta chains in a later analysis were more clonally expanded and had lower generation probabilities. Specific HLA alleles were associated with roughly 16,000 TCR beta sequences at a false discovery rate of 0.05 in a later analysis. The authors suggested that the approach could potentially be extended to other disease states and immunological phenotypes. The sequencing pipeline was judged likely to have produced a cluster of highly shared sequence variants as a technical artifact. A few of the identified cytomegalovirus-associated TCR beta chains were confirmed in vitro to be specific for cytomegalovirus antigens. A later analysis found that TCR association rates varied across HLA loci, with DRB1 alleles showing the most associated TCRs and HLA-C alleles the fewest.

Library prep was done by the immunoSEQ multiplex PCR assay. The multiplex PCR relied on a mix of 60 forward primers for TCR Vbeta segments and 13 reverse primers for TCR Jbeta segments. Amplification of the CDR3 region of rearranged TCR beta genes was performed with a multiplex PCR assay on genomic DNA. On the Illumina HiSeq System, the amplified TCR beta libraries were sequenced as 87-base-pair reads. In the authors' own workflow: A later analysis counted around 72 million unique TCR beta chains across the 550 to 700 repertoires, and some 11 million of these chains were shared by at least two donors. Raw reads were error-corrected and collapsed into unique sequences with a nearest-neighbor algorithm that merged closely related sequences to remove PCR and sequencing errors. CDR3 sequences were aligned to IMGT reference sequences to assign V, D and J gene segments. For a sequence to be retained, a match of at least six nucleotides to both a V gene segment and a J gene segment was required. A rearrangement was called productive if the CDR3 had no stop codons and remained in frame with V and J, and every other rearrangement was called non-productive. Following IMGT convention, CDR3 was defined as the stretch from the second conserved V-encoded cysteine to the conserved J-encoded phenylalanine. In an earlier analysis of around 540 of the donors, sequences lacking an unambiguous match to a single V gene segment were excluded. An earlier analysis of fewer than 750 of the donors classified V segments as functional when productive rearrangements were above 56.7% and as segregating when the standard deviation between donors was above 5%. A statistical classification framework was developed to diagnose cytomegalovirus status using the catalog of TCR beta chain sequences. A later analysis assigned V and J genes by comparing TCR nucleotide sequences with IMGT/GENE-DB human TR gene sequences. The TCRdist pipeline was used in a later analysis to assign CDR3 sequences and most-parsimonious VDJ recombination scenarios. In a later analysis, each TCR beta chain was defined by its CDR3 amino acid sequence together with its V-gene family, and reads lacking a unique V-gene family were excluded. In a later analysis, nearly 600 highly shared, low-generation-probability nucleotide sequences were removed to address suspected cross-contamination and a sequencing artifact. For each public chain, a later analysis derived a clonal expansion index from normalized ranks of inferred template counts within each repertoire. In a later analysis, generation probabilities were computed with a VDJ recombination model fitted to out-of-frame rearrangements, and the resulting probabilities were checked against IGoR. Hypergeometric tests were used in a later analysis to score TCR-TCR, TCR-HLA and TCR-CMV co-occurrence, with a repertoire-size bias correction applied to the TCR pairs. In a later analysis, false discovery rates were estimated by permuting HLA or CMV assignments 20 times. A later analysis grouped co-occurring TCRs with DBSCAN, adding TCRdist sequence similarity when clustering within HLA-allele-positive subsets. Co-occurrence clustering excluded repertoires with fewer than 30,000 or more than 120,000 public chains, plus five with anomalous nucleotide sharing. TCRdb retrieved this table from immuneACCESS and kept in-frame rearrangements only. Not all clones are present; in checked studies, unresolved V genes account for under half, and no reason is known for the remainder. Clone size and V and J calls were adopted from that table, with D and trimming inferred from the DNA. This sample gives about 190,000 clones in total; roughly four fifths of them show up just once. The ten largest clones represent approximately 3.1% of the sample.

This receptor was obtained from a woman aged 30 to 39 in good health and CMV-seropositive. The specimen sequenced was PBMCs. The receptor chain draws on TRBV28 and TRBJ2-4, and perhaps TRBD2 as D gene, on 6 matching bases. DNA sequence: TGTGCCAGCAGTTTATCCGGGAGTGAAAACATTCAGTACTTC. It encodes CASSLSGSENIQYF. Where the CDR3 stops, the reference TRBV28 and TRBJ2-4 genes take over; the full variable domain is DVKVTQSSRYLVKRTGEKVFLECVQDMDHENMFWYRQDPGLGLRLIYFSYDVKMKEKGDIPEGYSVSREKKERFSLILESASTNQTSMYLCASSLSGSENIQYFGAGTRLSVL.